Detailed here is one T cell receptor beta chain. The data were taken from a study of blood T cell repertoires in COVID-19. Overall study context: Donors in the United States, Italy and Spain gave samples during acute or convalescent COVID-19. T cells, B-cell-depleted T cells, or PBMCs supplied cDNA or gDNA.

Authors' data handling: Scientists estimated how many nucleated cells there were by amplifying reference gene primers. Method: immunoSEQ multiplex PCR; TCRdb's copy keeps in-frame clones and lacks some. The DNA was the basis for D and trimming; V, J and clone size are from that table. The table lists about 190,000 clones, just under 85% of them singletons. This TCR was recovered from a woman in her sixties or seventies with active or convalescent COVID-19. Material: peripheral blood.

CDR3 in amino acids: CASRGQGRTEAFF. CDR3 bases: TGTGCCAGCAGGGGACAGGGGAGGACTGAAGCTTTCTTT. This rearrangement joins TRBV5-6 to TRBJ1-1; TRBD1 aligns across 10 bases. The CDR3 length is 13 residues. With 5 bases clipped from V and 5 bases from J, the junction kept 3 bases outside the gene matches. Germline V lookup: CDR1 SGHDT, CDR2 YYEEEE. Full variable domain (missing parts from reference TRBV5-6 and TRBJ1-1): DAGVTQSPTHLIKTRGQQVTLRCSPKSGHDTVSWYQQALGQGPQFIFQYYEEEERQRGNFPDRFSGHQFPNYSSELNVNALLLGDSALYLCASRGQGRTEAFFGQGTRLTVV.